This T cell receptor (beta chain) was captured by sequencing in a study of blood T cell repertoires in COVID-19. Cohorts were determined from participant-reported clinical history. Either two negative PCRs, clearance, or symptom resolution qualified Cohort 3 donors as recovered. Between the trimmed V and J ends, which lost 0 bases and 7 bases, there was a span of 8 bases. CDR1 is SGHRS, CDR2 YFSETQ, per germline. The CDR3 extends over 13 amino acids. In the study's own analysis: The assay estimated nucleated cells by amplifying reference gene primers. The table came from immunoSEQ multiplex PCR; TCRdb's copy has only in-frame clones and leaves some out. V and J calls plus clone size are reproduced from that table; the DNA served to infer D and trimming. The top ten hold 2.5% to 3% of the sample, which has hundreds of thousands of clones, around 85% seen once.

The V gene is TRBV5-1, the J gene TRBJ2-1, with TRBD1 as a possible D gene (6 bases). Sequencing input: PBMCs or T cells enriched from blood (not recorded which). This receptor was obtained from a woman in her forties or fifties who had recovered from COVID-19. The CDR3 reads CASSLGQANEQFF. The DNA of the CDR3 is TGCGCCAGCAGCTTGGGACAGGCGAATGAGCAGTTCTTC.